This entry lists 23 T cell receptor beta chains sequenced from one sample in a study. In TCRdb, the 5' RACE reads were re-called with MiXCR into one record per CDR3 protein. The sample contains 35,000 to 50,000 distinct CDR3 sequences, 30% of which appear only once. Sequencing was carried out using tumor-infiltrating memory CD4+ T cells sorted from the breast tumor. Indicated subset: memory CD4+ T cells, CD4+CD45RO+CD25-. These receptors came from a female donor with breast cancer.

This clonotype was seen a few times. This rearrangement joins TRBV20-1 to TRBJ2-1; 10 bases fit TRBD2. Trimming took 4 bases from V and 2 from J; bases not matched to a gene: 14. CDR1 and CDR2 from the germline V gene are DFQATT and SNEGSKA (reference sequence). This CDR3 has 18 amino acids. CDR3 protein: CSAISPLAGGGTYNEQFF. The CDR3 bases are TGCAGTGCTATTTCTCCCTTAGCGGGAGGAGGGACCTACAATGAGCAGTTCTTC.

The chain employs TRBV2 and TRBJ1-5; D unresolved. Germline CDR1 is SNHLY and CDR2 is FYNNEI. The germline V and J ends were trimmed by 5 bases and 7 bases, with 15 bases remaining between them. CDR3 length: 14 amino acids. CDR3 sequence: CASSSDRREQPQHF. The CDR3 coding sequence is TGTGCCAGCAGTAGTGACCGGCGGGAACAGCCCCAGCATTTT.

This clonotype has more than one count but fewer than ten. V and J are TRBV20-1 and TRBJ2-5, with TRBD2 as a possible D gene (5 bases). CDR1 and CDR2 from the germline V gene are DFQATT and SNEGSKA (reference sequence). This CDR3 spans 14 amino acids. V dropped 8 bases and J dropped 5 bases, with 21 bases sitting between them. The CDR3 DNA reads as TGCAGTTTATATACTCCGGAGGCCGAGGAGACCCAGTACTTC. This sequence encodes CSLYTPEAEETQYF.

Many counts were recorded for this clonotype. The rearrangement uses TRBV28 and TRBJ1-1; D remains unclear. V lost 2 bases and J lost 2, with 12 bases in between. Per the germline V gene, CDR1 is MDHEN and CDR2 is SYDVKM. The CDR3 runs to 15 residues. CDR3 nucleotide sequence: TGTGCCAGCAGTTTACGTGGCAGCAGAAACACTGAAGCTTTCTTT. This sequence encodes CASSLRGSRNTEAFF.

This clonotype has just a few counts. The chain is built from TRBV6-5 and TRBJ1-2; D is perhaps TRBD1 (5 bases). This CDR3 comprises 14 residues. Germline CDR1 reads MNHEY; CDR2 reads SVGAGI. V gave up 2 bases and J gave up 5 bases, with 12 bases separating them. CDR3 sequence reads: CASSYMGPEYGYTF. CDR3 nucleotides: TGTGCCAGCAGTTACATGGGGCCGGAATATGGCTACACCTTC.

This clonotype occurred a few times. The chain carries TRBV5-1 and TRBJ2-3; no clear D. CDR1 and CDR2 (germline): SGHRS, YFSETQ. Trimming removed 4 bases from V and 2 bases from J, with 8 bases in between. The CDR3 is made up of 13 amino acids. The CDR3 spells CASSARYTDTQYF. CDR3 DNA: TGCGCCAGCAGCGCCCGATACACAGATACGCAGTATTTT.

CDR3 coding DNA: TGTGCCTGGAGTGTACATCAGGCCATTTCAGATACGCAGTATTTT. The encoded protein is CAWSVHQAISDTQYF. The chain couples TRBV30 to TRBJ2-3; D is unresolved. The CDR3 is made up of 15 amino acids. The germline V gene encodes CDR1 GTSNPN and CDR2 SVGIG (reference sequence). The V gene lost 0 bases and the J gene lost 4 bases, with 14 bases spanning the gap. The variable domain in full, with the rest retrieved from reference TRBV30 and TRBJ2-3, is SQTIHQWPATLVQPVGSPLSLECTVEGTSNPNLYWYRQAAGRGLQLLFYSVGIGQISSEVPQNLSASRPQDRQFILSSKKLLLSDSGFYLCAWSVHQAISDTQYFGPGTRLTVL.

This sequence joins TRBV24-1 and TRBJ2-3, with no clear D. The V end lost 8 bases, the J end lost 2 bases, and 10 bases lay between the germline ends. The CDR3 runs 13 residues. Germline loops: CDR1 KGHDR, CDR2 SFDVKD. CDR3 protein: CATTGGLTDTQYF. In nucleotides, the CDR3 is TGTGCCACCACCGGCGGCCTCACAGATACGCAGTATTTT.

V usage is TRBV6-5 and J usage is TRBJ2-7; 10 bases are a match to TRBD2. V lost 6 bases to trimming and J lost 5 bases; unmatched junction nucleotides: 13. CDR1 and CDR2 from the germline V gene are MNHEY and SVGAGI. This CDR3 region has 16 residues. This chain's CDR3 is CASRPSPSGSSDEQYF. The CDR3 nucleotides are TGTGCCAGCAGACCCTCACCTAGCGGGAGTAGTGACGAGCAGTACTTC.

This clonotype was found a few times. The CDR3 DNA sequence: TGTGCCAGCACGATGGGGGAGACCCAGTACTTC. Its protein is CASTMGETQYF. The chain recombines TRBV2 with TRBJ2-5; no clear D. Deletions cut 7 bases from V and 5 bases from J, with 8 bases between. Germline CDR1 SNHLY, CDR2 FYNNEI. The CDR3 runs 11 residues.

The gene calls are TRBV11-2 and TRBJ2-1; tentatively, D is TRBD1 (6 bases). The germline V gene has CDR1 SGHAT and CDR2 FQNNGV. Deletions cut 0 bases from V and 9 bases from J, with 15 bases between. The CDR3 spans 15 residues. The CDR3 region is CASSLESGTRSEQFF. The CDR3 DNA reads as TGTGCCAGCAGCTTAGAATCCGGGACACGGAGTGAGCAGTTCTTC.

V and J are TRBV5-6 and TRBJ1-1; D ambiguous. This CDR3 is built from 13 residues. CDR1 and CDR2 from the germline V gene are SGHDT and YYEEEE. The V and J ends lost 7 bases and 1 base respectively, with 11 bases between them. CDR3 sequence (DNA): TGTGCCAGCCACCCTCGACAGAACACTGAAGCTTTCTTT. This sequence encodes CASHPRQNTEAFF.

The genes are TRBV12-3 or TRBV12-4 and TRBJ2-1; no reliable D call. Trimming took off 3 bases at V and 8 bases at J, with 8 bases between the two ends. The CDR3 loop spans 12 amino acids. CDR3 nucleotide sequence: TGTGCCAGCAGTTTCCTCAATGATGAGCAGTTCTTC. Encoded protein: CASSFLNDEQFF.

CDR3 in DNA: TGTGCCAGCAGCTTAGTGGGACAGGGCCCCTACGAGCAGTACTTC. Its translation is CASSLVGQGPYEQYF. The chain links TRBV11-2 to TRBJ2-7, with 9 bases matching TRBD1. V shed 1 base and J 2 bases; nucleotides not matched to a gene: 3. The CDR3 totals 15 residues. Germline loops: CDR1 SGHAT, CDR2 FQNNGV.

Comment on this clonotype: The DNA is left out, because the CDR3 cannot be placed on it with certainty; the CDR3 is given as TCRdb lists it. The J gene is TRBJ2-1, the V gene TRBV27; TRBD2, as called in the table, went unchecked against the DNA. 15 amino acids form the CDR3, both terminal residues included. The germline V gene has CDR1 MNHEY and CDR2 SMNVEV (reference sequence). Here the CDR3 reads CASNPVGSGTRERFF.

A few counts support this clonotype. The chain recombines TRBV12-3 or TRBV12-4 with TRBJ1-2; D not resolved. Deletions cut 4 bases from V and 4 bases from J, with 10 bases between. The CDR3 runs to 13 residues. CDR3 bases: TGTGCCAGCAGTTCTGGCCTACTCTATGGCTACACCTTC. This encodes CASSSGLLYGYTF.

This clonotype was observed a handful of times. The chain has TRBV7-3 and TRBJ2-1, with D possibly matching TRBD2 (6 bases). Germline V gene sequence: CDR1 SGHTA, CDR2 FQGTGA. The CDR3 is 15 amino acids. Trimming removed 3 bases from V and 2 bases from J, with 11 bases in between. CDR3 residues: CASSFMGGPYNEQFF. The CDR3 region has the DNA TGTGCCAGCAGCTTTATGGGGGGACCCTACAATGAGCAGTTCTTC.

This clonotype is categorized as medium-sized. The chain links TRBV12-3 or TRBV12-4 to TRBJ2-5; D unresolved. CDR3 size: 13 residues. Trimming cost V 0 bases and J 5 bases, with 7 bases left between them. CDR3 amino acids: CASSLAVWETQYF. CDR3 DNA: TGTGCCAGCAGTTTAGCCGTCTGGGAGACCCAGTACTTC.

Points on this clonotype: A much larger clone lies a single base off, so this may be a read error. The chain's CDR3 is CAGSLLGGTDTQYF. The CDR3 DNA follows: TGTGCCGGCAGCTTGTTGGGGGGCACAGATACGCAGTATTTT. The chain has TRBV5-5 and TRBJ2-3; TRBD1 or TRBD2 may be the D gene (5 bases each). The germline gives CDR1 SGHKS, CDR2 YYEKEE (reference sequence). The CDR3 contains 14 residues. The variable domain in full, with the rest retrieved from reference TRBV5-5 and TRBJ2-3, is DAGVTQSPTHLIKTRGQQVTLRCSPISGHKSVSWYQQVLGQGPQFIFQYYEKEERGRGNFPDRFSARQFPNYSSELNVNALLLGDSALYLCAGSLLGGTDTQYFGPGTRLTVL.

The genes are TRBV12-3 or TRBV12-4 and TRBJ2-5; 8 bases are a match to TRBD2. This CDR3 spans 13 amino acids. Trimming at V came to 5 bases and at J to 6 bases, leaving 5 bases not matched to a gene. CDR3 region: CASSLRGAKTQYF. The CDR3 DNA sequence: TGTGCCAGCAGTCTGCGGGGGGCAAAGACCCAGTACTTC.

The V call is TRBV6-2 or TRBV6-3, the J call TRBJ2-5; D gene unclear. Per germline, CDR1 MNHEY and CDR2 SVGEGT. V was pared by 0 bases and J by 4 bases, with 12 bases between. The CDR3 runs 15 residues. The CDR3 spells CASSYSQQRLETQYF. CDR3 DNA sequence: TGTGCCAGCAGTTACTCCCAACAAAGGCTAGAGACCCAGTACTTC.

The chain joins TRBV7-9 to TRBJ2-7; tentatively, D is TRBD1 or TRBD2 (6 bases each). Germline CDR1 reads SEHNR; CDR2 reads FQNEAQ (reference sequence). Trimming took off 5 bases at V and 6 bases at J, with 14 bases between the two ends. The CDR3 is 13 residues long. The chain's CDR3 is CASSLPPGAEQYF. For the CDR3, the DNA is TGTGCCAGCAGCCTCCCCCCGGGGGCCGAGCAGTACTTC. The full variable domain, completed using reference TRBV7-9 and TRBJ2-7, is DTGVSQNPRHKITKRGQNVTFRCDPISEHNRLYWYRQTLGQGPEFLTYFQNEAQLEKSRLLSDRFSAERPKGSFSTLEIQRTEQGDSAMYLCASSLPPGAEQYFGPGTRLTVT.

This clonotype was found once. The chain combines TRBV20-1 with TRBJ2-1; 12 positions agree with TRBD2. V lost 8 bases, J lost 6 bases, and 8 bases stayed unmatched. The CDR3 totals 14 residues. Germline V gene data show CDR1 as DFQATT and CDR2 as SNEGSKA (reference sequence). CDR3 DNA: TGCAGTCCTACACTAGCGGGAGGTCGCAATGAGCAGTTCTTC. Its protein is CSPTLAGGRNEQFF.